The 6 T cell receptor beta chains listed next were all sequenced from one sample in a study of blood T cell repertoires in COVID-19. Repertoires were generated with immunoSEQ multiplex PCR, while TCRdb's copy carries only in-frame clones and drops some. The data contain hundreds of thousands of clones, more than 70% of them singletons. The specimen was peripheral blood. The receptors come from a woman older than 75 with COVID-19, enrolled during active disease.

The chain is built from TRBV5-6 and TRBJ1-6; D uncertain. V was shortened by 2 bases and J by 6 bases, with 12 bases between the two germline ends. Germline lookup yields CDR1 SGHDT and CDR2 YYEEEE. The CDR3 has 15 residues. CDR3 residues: CASSFFEFSNSPLHF. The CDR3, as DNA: TGTGCCAGCAGCTTTTTTGAGTTTAGTAATTCACCCCTCCACTTT.

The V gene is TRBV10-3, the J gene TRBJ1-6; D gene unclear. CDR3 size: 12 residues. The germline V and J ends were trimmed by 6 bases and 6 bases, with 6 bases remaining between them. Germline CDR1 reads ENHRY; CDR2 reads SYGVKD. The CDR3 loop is CAIRGSNSPLHF. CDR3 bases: TGTGCCATCAGGGGCAGTAATTCACCCCTCCACTTT.

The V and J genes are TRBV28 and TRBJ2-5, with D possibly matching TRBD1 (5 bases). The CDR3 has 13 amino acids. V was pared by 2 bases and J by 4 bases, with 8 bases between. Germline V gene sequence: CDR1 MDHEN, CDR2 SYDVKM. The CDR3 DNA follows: TGTGCCAGCAGTTTAAGGGGATCAGAGACCCAGTACTTC. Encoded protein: CASSLRGSETQYF. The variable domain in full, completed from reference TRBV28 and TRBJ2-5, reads DVKVTQSSRYLVKRTGEKVFLECVQDMDHENMFWYRQDPGLGLRLIYFSYDVKMKEKGDIPEGYSVSREKKERFSLILESASTNQTSMYLCASSLRGSETQYFGPGTRLLVL.

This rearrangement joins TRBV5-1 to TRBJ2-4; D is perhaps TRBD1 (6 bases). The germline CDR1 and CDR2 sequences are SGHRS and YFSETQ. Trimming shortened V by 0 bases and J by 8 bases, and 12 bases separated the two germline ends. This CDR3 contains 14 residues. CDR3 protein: CASSLDREWDIQYF. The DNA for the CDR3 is TGCGCCAGCAGCTTGGACAGGGAGTGGGACATTCAGTACTTC. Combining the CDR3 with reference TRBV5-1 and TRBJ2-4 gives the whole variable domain KAGVTQTPRYLIKTRGQQVTLSCSPISGHRSVSWYQQTPGQGLQFLFEYFSETQRNKGNFPGRFSGRQFSNSRSEMNVSTLELGDSALYLCASSLDREWDIQYFGAGTRLSVL.

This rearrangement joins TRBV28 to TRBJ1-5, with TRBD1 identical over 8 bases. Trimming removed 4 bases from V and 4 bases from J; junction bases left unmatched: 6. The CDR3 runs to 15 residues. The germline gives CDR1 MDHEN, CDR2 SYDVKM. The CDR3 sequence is CASSSATGENQPQHF. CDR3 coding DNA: TGTGCCAGCAGTTCCGCGACAGGGGAAAATCAGCCCCAGCATTTT.

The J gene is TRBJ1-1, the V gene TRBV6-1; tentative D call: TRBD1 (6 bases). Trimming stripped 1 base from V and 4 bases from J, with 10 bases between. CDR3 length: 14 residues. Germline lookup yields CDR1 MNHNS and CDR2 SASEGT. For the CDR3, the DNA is TGTGCCAGCAGTGAAGTCCAGGGGATCACTGAAGCTTTCTTT. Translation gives CASSEVQGITEAFF.